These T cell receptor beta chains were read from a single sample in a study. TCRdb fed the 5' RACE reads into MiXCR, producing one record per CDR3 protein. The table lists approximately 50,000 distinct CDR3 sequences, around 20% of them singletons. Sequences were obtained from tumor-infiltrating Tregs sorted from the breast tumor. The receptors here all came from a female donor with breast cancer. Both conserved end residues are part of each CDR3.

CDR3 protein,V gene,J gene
CASSRRSPVYNEQFF,TRBV27,TRBJ2-1
CASSLTGSSYNEQFF,TRBV6-1,TRBJ2-1
CSATPGVEYGYTF,TRBV29-1,TRBJ1-2
CSAPKGGPAYEQYF,TRBV20-1,TRBJ2-7
CASSYPTGGSGNTIYF,TRBV7-9,TRBJ1-3
CASSLKGFDEQYF,TRBV4-2,TRBJ2-7
CASSFQAGGSTDTQYF,TRBV7-2,TRBJ2-3
CASSQDRIYGYTF,TRBV6-5,TRBJ1-2
CASSYTAENSPLHF,TRBV6-5,TRBJ1-6
CASSYSSGKGQGQAAQYF,TRBV6-6,TRBJ2-5
CASSSPFLGWGGELFF,TRBV27,TRBJ2-2
CASSFLTGGNTEAFF,TRBV12-3/TRBV12-4,TRBJ1-1
CASSLRAAEHNYGYTF,TRBV5-5,TRBJ1-2
CASKLTGGEGIQYF,TRBV6-2/TRBV6-3,TRBJ2-4
CASSLSASTDTQYF,TRBV7-2,TRBJ2-3
CSARDTQSYNSPLHF,TRBV20-1,TRBJ1-6
CASRDNLTYEQCF,TRBV27,TRBJ2-7
CASRADRDQETQYF,TRBV2,TRBJ2-5